This T cell receptor (beta chain) was recorded in a study of blood T cell repertoires in COVID-19 (dated by TCRdb to 2018 to 2020). A note on the overall study: Samples from collaborators originated in the United States, Italy and Spain and spanned both the acute and convalescent phases of COVID-19. The repertoires were released in a freely available public database intended as a resource for research on the immune response to SARS-CoV-2. Where available, HLA class I and class II types were obtained from metadata supplied by the sample provider rather than from assay-based typing. Samples came from the ongoing ImmuneRACE study (first 160 participants) plus 1,254 subjects from 6 global collaborators. The material from the prospective study consisted of cDNA or gDNA derived from T cells, B-cell-depleted T cells, or PBMCs. Sample metadata almost always included a de-identified subject ID, COVID-19 status, age in years and sex. The dataset comprised deeply sampled blood TCRbeta repertoires from subjects exposed to, actively infected with, or recovered from COVID-19.

Another Seattle source contributed samples from volunteer blood donors who had recovered from COVID-19. Each collaborating institution followed its own protocols to collect whole blood in K2EDTA tubes. For TCRbeta analysis, collaborators shipped samples as frozen whole blood, isolated PBMCs, or DNA extracted from either of those sample types. TCRbeta CDR3 regions were amplified from genomic DNA by means of the immunoSEQ Assay, a bias-controlled multiplex PCR. The original methods were these. Nucleated cell counts per sample were estimated from amplification of reference gene primers within the assay. To quantify the absolute abundance of each unique TCRbeta CDR3 rearrangement, sequence reads were collapsed and filtered. For each sample, productive Simpson clonality was calculated by taking the square root of Simpson's diversity index across productive rearrangements. The source is immuneACCESS, and TCRdb retained only in-frame sequences with V and J called. Part of the clones is not carried over; for the studies checked, unresolved V genes explain less than half of this, and the remainder is unexplained. V, J and clone size derive from that table, while D and trimming were established from the DNA sequence. The sample has about 170,000 clones on record, more than 70% of them singletons. Less than 20% of the sample is in the top ten clones.

V is trimmed back by 6 bases and J by 0 bases, and the junction contains 6 bases that no gene match accounts for. The germline V gene specifies MNHEY as CDR1 and SVGEGT as CDR2. From the cysteine through the phenylalanine, the CDR3 covers 15 amino acids. The only DNA kept is the CDR3, 45 bases in frame from the first base. Overall study results and their limits: The amount of clinical and demographic metadata varied by source and participant and was provided uncurated.

In its sample, this clone was seen once. Its binding antigen is unknown. The input lacks base qualities; no much larger clone sits a single base away. The clonotype originates from a woman aged 70-85 years who had recovered from COVID-19. The chain couples TRBV6-2 or TRBV6-3 to TRBJ2-7; TRBD2 fits 9 bases in the junction. The sample was peripheral blood. The DNA reads TGTGCCAGCAGCCTCAGCGGGGGGAGCTCCTACGAGCAGTACTTC. Its coded protein is CASSLSGGSSYEQYF.